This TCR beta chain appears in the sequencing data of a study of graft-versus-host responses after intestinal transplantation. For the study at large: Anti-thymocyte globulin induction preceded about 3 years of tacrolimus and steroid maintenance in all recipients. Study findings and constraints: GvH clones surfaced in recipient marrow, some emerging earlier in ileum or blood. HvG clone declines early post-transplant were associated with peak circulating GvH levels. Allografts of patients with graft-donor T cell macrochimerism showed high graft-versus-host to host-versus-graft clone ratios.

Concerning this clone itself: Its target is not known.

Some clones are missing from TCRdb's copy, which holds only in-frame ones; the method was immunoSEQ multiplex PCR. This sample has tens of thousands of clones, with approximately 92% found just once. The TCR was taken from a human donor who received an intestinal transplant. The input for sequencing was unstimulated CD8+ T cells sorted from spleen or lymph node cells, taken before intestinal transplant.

CDR3 in amino acids: CASSPGGSSYNEQFF. For the CDR3, the DNA is TGTGCCAGTAGTCCGGGCGGGAGTTCCTACAATGAGCAGTTCTTC. The V call is TRBV19, the J call TRBJ2-1; 7 bases line up with TRBD2. This CDR3 is 15 amino acids long. With 5 bases clipped from V and 1 base from J, the junction kept 5 bases outside the gene matches. Germline V gene lookup returns CDR1 LNHDA and CDR2 SQIVND (reference sequence).